Shown below are 25 T cell receptor beta chains from a single sample sequenced in a study of human T cells and chemical hapten exposure (dated by TCRdb to the early 2020s). What the time point label conveys for this sample: patch test 1, 2 weeks after DPC sensitization. The treatment or condition label on this specimen signifies: therapeutic diphenylcyclopropenone sensitization with weekly scalp DPC. Library prep was done by RACE. The listed sequencing device is NextSeq 500. TCRdb passed the public sequencing reads through fastp at Q25 and MiXCR, retaining productive beta sequences. Under each unique CDR3 protein, matching rows form one entry showing the most common genes and DNA. This sample lists about 90,000 distinct CDR3 sequences; 10% were detected once. The ten largest clonotypes hold less than 2.5% of the sample. This sample comprised whole blood, obtained in connection with sensitization to the hapten diphenylcyclopropenone (DPC). Every receptor here comes from a man aged 40-49 years with alopecia areata. Some clones in this sample may be carry-over from other donors' samples.

This clonotype came up many times. The V gene is TRBV5-1, the J gene TRBJ1-1; D is unresolved. Looked up from germline, CDR1 is SGHRS and CDR2 is YFSETQ. The V end lost 4 bases, the J end lost 1 base, and 11 bases lay between the germline ends. CDR3 length: 14 residues. The CDR3 protein is CASSTDHRNTEAFF. CDR3 bases: TGCGCCAGCAGCACCGATCACCGGAACACTGAAGCTTTCTTT.

V usage is TRBV18 and J usage is TRBJ2-5, with 7 nucleotides matching TRBD1. Germline CDR1 is KGHSH and CDR2 is LQKENI. Germline trimming cut 3 bases from V and 2 bases from J; bases unmatched to any gene: 12. CDR3 length equals 17 residues. Here the CDR3 DNA reads TGTGCCAGCTCACCCATCCTCGGACAGGCGAATCAAGAGACCCAGTACTTC. Its protein product is CASSPILGQANQETQYF.

This clonotype was seen a few times. The chain uses TRBV6-2 or TRBV6-3 and TRBJ1-5; the match to TRBD1 covers 8 bases. Trimming removed 4 bases from V and 3 bases from J; junction bases left unmatched: 11. From germline, CDR1 is MNHEY and CDR2 SVGEGT. The CDR3 is 17 residues long. CDR3 region: CASSLDRVRIYNQPQHF. The CDR3 DNA is TGTGCCAGCAGTTTGGACAGGGTACGAATCTACAATCAGCCCCAGCATTTT.

This clonotype was detected ten times or more. The rearrangement uses TRBV5-6 and TRBJ1-1; no definite D call. The germline CDR1 and CDR2 sequences are SGHDT and YYEEEE. The CDR3 spans 15 residues. The ends were cut back, 0 bases at V and 7 bases at J, with 16 bases in the middle. The CDR3 is CASSLVSRMSGEAFF. CDR3 sequence (DNA): TGTGCCAGCAGCTTGGTTTCCAGGATGTCGGGTGAAGCTTTCTTT.

Concerning this clonotype: Germline is not matched at one junction end, which may reflect a read error. The rearrangement joins TRBV6-2 or TRBV6-3 to TRBJ2-3; D is possibly TRBD1 or TRBD2 (5 bases each). The germline V gene has CDR1 MNHEY and CDR2 SVGEGT. The CDR3 spans 15 residues. CDR3 protein: CARSYLRARADTQYF. The CDR3 bases are TGTGCCAGAAGTTACCTGAGGGCCAGGGCAGATACGCAGTATTTT.

This clonotype was counted a few times. The rearrangement joins TRBV6-2 or TRBV6-3 to TRBJ1-5; D remains ambiguous. The ends were cut back, 5 bases at V and 6 bases at J, with 8 bases in the middle. The germline V gene encodes CDR1 MNHEY and CDR2 SVGEGT. This CDR3 has 12 amino acids. CDR3 region: CASSPSIQPQHF. CDR3 in DNA: TGTGCCAGCAGTCCGTCTATTCAGCCCCAGCATTTT.

This clonotype has just a few counts. The chain carries TRBV23-1 and TRBJ2-3, with D possibly matching TRBD2 (5 bases). TRBV23-1 is marked as an open reading frame, function uncertain. The CDR3 contains 12 residues. The V and J ends lost 4 bases and 9 bases respectively, with 11 bases between them. CDR3: CASSPRGTTQYF. Here the CDR3 DNA reads TGCGCCAGCAGTCCCCGGGGTACGACGCAGTATTTT.

This clonotype was counted ten times or more. The chain carries TRBV6-2 or TRBV6-3 and TRBJ1-1; D uncertain. V dropped 6 bases and J dropped 1 base, with 6 bases sitting between them. The CDR3 runs to 12 residues. CDR1 MNHEY and CDR2 SVGEGT come from the germline V gene. The CDR3 nucleotides are TGTGCCAGCAGAGACCCGAACACTGAAGCTTTCTTT. Protein sequence: CASRDPNTEAFF.

In this sample, this clonotype turned up a few times. This chain uses TRBV6-5 with TRBJ2-5; 8 bases line up with TRBD2. Germline V gives CDR1 MNHEY, CDR2 SVGAGI. This CDR3 has 13 residues. V gave up 6 bases and J gave up 4 bases; unmatched junction bases: 4. The CDR3 DNA reads TGTGCCAGCAGGTCTCTAGCGGGAGAGACCCAGTACTTC. Its translation: CASRSLAGETQYF.

This clonotype was seen at least ten times. The V and J genes are TRBV27 and TRBJ2-5; no firm D call. CDR3 length: 14 amino acids. CDR1 MNHEY and CDR2 SMNVEV come from the germline V gene (reference sequence). V dropped 3 bases and J dropped 5 bases, with 13 bases sitting between them. CDR3 loop: CASSFGRGRETQYF. The DNA of the CDR3 is TGTGCCAGCAGTTTTGGAAGAGGACGGGAGACCCAGTACTTC.

This clonotype was seen more than once but under ten times. The chain combines TRBV10-3 with TRBJ2-2; TRBD1 matches at 8 bases. CDR3 size: 15 residues. The trim removed 3 bases at V and 5 bases at J, leaving 5 bases unmatched. Germline V gives CDR1 ENHRY, CDR2 SYGVKD. CDR3 nucleotide sequence: TGTGCCATCAGTGACCGGACAGGGCTGACCGGGGAGCTGTTTTTT. This codes for CAISDRTGLTGELFF.

The chain carries TRBV19 and TRBJ2-6, with 9 bases fitting TRBD1. The CDR3 is 16 amino acids. CDR1 and CDR2 from the germline V gene are LNHDA and SQIVND (reference sequence). Trimming removed 4 bases from V and 2 bases from J; junction bases left unmatched: 3. The CDR3 region is CASSTGQGTGANVLTF. DNA of the CDR3: TGTGCCAGTAGTACAGGACAGGGGACTGGGGCCAACGTCCTGACTTTC. Filled out from reference TRBV19 and TRBJ2-6, the complete variable domain reads DGGITQSPKYLFRKEGQNVTLSCEQNLNHDAMYWYRQDPGQGLRLIYYSQIVNDFQKGDIAEGYSVSREKKESFPLTVTSAQKNPTAFYLCASSTGQGTGANVLTFGAGSRLTVL.

V usage is TRBV6-5 and J usage is TRBJ2-5; the D call may be TRBD1 or TRBD2 (5 bases each). The germline V gene has CDR1 MNHEY and CDR2 SVGAGI. V shed 2 bases and J shed 1 base, with 14 bases lying between them. The CDR3 contains 16 residues. CDR3 amino acids: CASSYRVFGGQETQYF. CDR3 bases: TGTGCCAGCAGTTACCGGGTCTTTGGGGGCCAAGAGACCCAGTACTTC.

In its sample, this clonotype was seen many times. The CDR3: CASSYSRQGAGTEAFF. For the CDR3, the DNA is TGTGCCAGCAGTTACTCAAGGCAGGGGGCCGGGACTGAAGCTTTCTTT. This chain links TRBV6-6 with TRBJ1-1; 8 bases fit TRBD1. V shed 0 bases and J 5 bases; nucleotides not matched to a gene: 8. The CDR3 contains 16 residues. From germline, CDR1 is MNHNY and CDR2 SVGAGI (reference sequence).

In this sample, this clonotype turned up a few times. The chain combines TRBV7-8 with TRBJ2-7; possible D gene TRBD1, 6 bases. Germline CDR1 and CDR2: SGHVS and FQNEAQ. V was shortened by 4 bases and J by 0 bases, with 10 bases between the two germline ends. The CDR3 runs to 14 residues. This CDR3 reads CASSSRDNSYEQYV. The CDR3 nucleotides read TGTGCCAGCAGCTCTCGGGACAACTCCTACGAGCAGTACGTC.

This clonotype has at least ten counts. The V call is TRBV20-1, the J call TRBJ1-4; a weak D match, TRBD1 (6 bases). This CDR3 has 12 residues. Germline values: CDR1 DFQATT, CDR2 SNEGSKA (reference sequence). V lost 7 bases to trimming and J lost 3 bases, with 9 bases between them. CDR3 sequence reads: CSVQGPNEKLFF. CDR3 in DNA: TGCAGTGTACAGGGCCCTAATGAAAAACTGTTTTTT.

The sample holds a few counts of this clonotype. V and J are TRBV30 and TRBJ2-1, with D maybe TRBD1 (5 bases). V lost 7 bases and J 15 bases, leaving 16 bases between the germline ends. The CDR3 is 10 residues long. Germline loops: CDR1 GTSNPN, CDR2 SVGIG (reference sequence). CDR3 coding DNA: TGTGCCTACCAGGACACGGAGAGGTTCTTC. Translating gives CAYQDTERFF.

The chain employs TRBV20-1 and TRBJ2-1; unclear D gene. Germline V CDR1 and CDR2: DFQATT, SNEGSKA (reference sequence). CDR3 length: 15 residues. V lost 4 bases and J lost 8, with 21 bases in between. The CDR3 DNA reads TGCAGTGCTAACCCCGAAGTCCGAACTTGGGATGAGCAGTTCTTC. Translation: CSANPEVRTWDEQFF.

The chain uses TRBV6-2 or TRBV6-3 and TRBJ2-3; 8 nucleotides agree with TRBD1. The CDR3 has 16 amino acids. Germline values: CDR1 MNHEY, CDR2 SVGEGT. Trimming at V came to 4 bases and at J to 0 bases, leaving 6 bases not matched to a gene. The CDR3 DNA reads as TGTGCCAGCAGTTCGGGACAGGCGAGGAGCACAGATACGCAGTATTTT. This encodes CASSSGQARSTDTQYF.

This clonotype occurred many times. The chain links TRBV12-3 or TRBV12-4 to TRBJ1-6, with D unclear. Trimming took off 1 base at V and 9 bases at J, with 7 bases between the two ends. The CDR3 loop spans 13 amino acids. In DNA, the CDR3 is TGTGCCAGCAGTTTAGGCTGGGGTTCACCCCTCCACTTT. Its translation is CASSLGWGSPLHF.

This clonotype was recorded at least ten times. This chain links TRBV7-9 with TRBJ2-7; D gene ambiguous. The germline CDR1 and CDR2 sequences are SEHNR and FQNEAQ (reference sequence). V lost 3 bases and J lost 5, with 11 bases in between. CDR3 size: 13 residues. The CDR3 protein is CASSLLGSHEQYF. CDR3 sequence (DNA): TGTGCCAGCAGCTTGCTGGGGTCCCACGAGCAGTACTTC. The variable domain in full, completed from reference TRBV7-9 and TRBJ2-7, reads DTGVSQNPRHKITKRGQNVTFRCDPISEHNRLYWYRQTLGQGPEFLTYFQNEAQLEKSRLLSDRFSAERPKGSFSTLEIQRTEQGDSAMYLCASSLLGSHEQYFGPGTRLTVT.

V is TRBV14 and J is TRBJ2-3, with D unclear. Deletions cut 4 bases from V and 6 bases from J, with 14 bases between. The V gene's germline CDR1 is SGHDN and CDR2 FVKESK. CDR3 length: 14 residues. CDR3 loop: CASSPRFYGDTQYF. In DNA form, the CDR3 reads TGTGCCAGCAGCCCCAGGTTTTACGGGGATACGCAGTATTTT.

A remark on this clonotype: This sequence may be a read error, since a much larger clone differs from it by one base. The rearrangement uses TRBV7-8 and TRBJ2-5, with D perhaps TRBD2 (6 bases). CDR3 length: 16 amino acids. Germline CDR1 reads SGHVS; CDR2 reads FQNEAQ. Written as DNA, the CDR3 is TGTGCCAGCAGCCCCTATTTCCGGGACTCCCAAGAGACCCGGTACTTC. Translated, it gives CASSPYFRDSQETRYF.

As regards this clonotype: Given a much more abundant clone one base away, this may be a read error. The J gene is TRBJ1-2, the V gene TRBV30; D unresolved. The germline V and J ends were trimmed by 3 bases and 9 bases, with 14 bases remaining between them. The CDR3 is made up of 12 amino acids. Looked up from germline, CDR1 is GTSNPN and CDR2 is SVGIG (reference sequence). DNA of the CDR3: TGTGCCTGGAGGGGCGCTCTGGAGAGCTACACCTTC. Translation: CAWRGALESYTF.

The chain carries TRBV11-2 and TRBJ2-1; D might be TRBD2 (6 bases). This CDR3 has 12 residues. In germline, CDR1 is SGHAT, CDR2 FQNNGV. V gave up 2 bases and J gave up 14 bases, with 13 bases separating them. The CDR3 DNA reads as TGTGCCAGCAGCTTACAACTTGGGGAGGAGTTCTTC. Translating it yields CASSLQLGEEFF.